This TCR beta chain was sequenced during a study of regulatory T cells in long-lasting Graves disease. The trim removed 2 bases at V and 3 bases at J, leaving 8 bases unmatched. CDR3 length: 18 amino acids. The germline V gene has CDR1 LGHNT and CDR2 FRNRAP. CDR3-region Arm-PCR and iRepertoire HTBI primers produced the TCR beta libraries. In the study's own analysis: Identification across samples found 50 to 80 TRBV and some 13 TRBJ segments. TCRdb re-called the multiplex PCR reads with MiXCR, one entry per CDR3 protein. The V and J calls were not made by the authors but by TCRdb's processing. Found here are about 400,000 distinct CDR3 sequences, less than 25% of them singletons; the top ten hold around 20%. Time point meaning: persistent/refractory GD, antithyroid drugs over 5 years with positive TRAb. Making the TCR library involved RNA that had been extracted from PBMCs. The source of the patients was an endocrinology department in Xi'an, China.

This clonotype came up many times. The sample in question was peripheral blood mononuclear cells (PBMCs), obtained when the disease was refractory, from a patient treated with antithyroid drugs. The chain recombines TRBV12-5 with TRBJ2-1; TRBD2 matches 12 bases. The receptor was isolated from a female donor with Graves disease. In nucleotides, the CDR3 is TGTGCTAGTGGTTTGACGCTAGCGGGAGGGACTGTCTACAATGAGCAGTTCTTC. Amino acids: CASGLTLAGGTVYNEQFF.